The clone carrying this T cell receptor (beta chain) occurred many times. This entry belongs to a study of regulatory T cells in long-lasting Graves disease. As to time point: newly diagnosed GD, antithyroid drugs for less than 3 months. Isolated PBMC RNA provided the starting material for the TCR library. Building of the TCR beta libraries involved iRepertoire HTBI primers and Arm-PCR of CDR3 regions. From the multiplex PCR reads, TCRdb called clonotypes with MiXCR, one entry per CDR3 protein. The sample has around 250,000 distinct CDR3 sequences; just over 20% are singletons. The sample was peripheral blood mononuclear cells (PBMCs), taken at new diagnosis, from a patient treated with antithyroid drugs. The source is a female donor with Graves disease.

CDR3: CAIRAGASGYEQYF. CDR3 coding DNA: TGTGCCATCAGGGCGGGGGCTAGCGGTTACGAGCAGTACTTC. The J gene is TRBJ2-7, the V gene TRBV10-3; possibly TRBD2 for D (7 bases). The CDR3 extends over 14 amino acids. The V gene's germline CDR1 is ENHRY and CDR2 SYGVKD. Trimming pared 6 bases from V and 4 bases from J, leaving 16 bases between.